The TCR beta chain under discussion was sequenced for a study of vaccination and CD4 T cells after COVID-19. Study results and caveats: A median 86.3% of convalescent patients' SARS-CoV-2-reactive clones emerged only after vaccination.

In the case of this clonotype: Its specificity is unknown.

With V trimmed by 8 bases and J by 4 bases, 9 bases remained unmatched. Germline lookup yields CDR1 LNHNV and CDR2 YYDKDF (reference sequence). The CDR3 loop spans 14 amino acids. This sample's time point: late sampling 161 to 241 days after vaccination in three convalescent patients. Stated treatment: approximately nine-day PBMC culture with coronavirus spike peptide pools or control peptides (ViraFEST assay). PCR positivity was dated March to December 2020, before US Alpha, Beta and Delta variants. CD4+ T cells that had been cultured provided DNA sequenced with the Oncomine TCR Beta short-read assay. TCRdb reanalysed the PCR reads using MiXCR and keeps one entry per CDR3 protein. The sample lists around 15,000 distinct CDR3 sequences, under 55% seen once, with under 15% in the top ten.

The clonotype originates from a human donor who had recovered from COVID-19. V and J are TRBV15 and TRBJ2-3, with 7 bases that match TRBD1. This specimen was CD4+ T cells from blood, cultured in vitro, taken about 7 months after SARS-CoV-2 vaccination. The CDR3 is CATYSQGSPDTQYF. Here the CDR3 DNA reads TGTGCCACCTATTCACAGGGGTCCCCAGATACGCAGTATTTT. The variable domain in full, completed from reference TRBV15 and TRBJ2-3, reads DAMVIQNPRYQVTQFGKPVTLSCSQTLNHNVMYWYQQKSSQAPKLLFHYYDKDFNNEADTPDNFQSRRPNTSFCFLDIRSPGLGDTAMYLCATYSQGSPDTQYFGPGTRLTVL.